The 20 T cell receptor beta chains listed next were all sequenced from one sample in a study of control samples from healthy donors and cancer patients. Data came from immunoSEQ multiplex PCR; TCRdb stores just in-frame clones and leaves some out. This sample yields about 100,000 clones, of which roughly 90% are seen a single time; over 15% belongs to the top ten. The specimen was blood. The receptors originated from a woman in her fifties or sixties in good health.

This clone has a single count. This chain links TRBV4-3 with TRBJ1-3; maybe TRBD1 (6 bases). The CDR3 totals 15 residues. The germline V gene encodes CDR1 LGHNA and CDR2 YSLEER. V lost 2 bases, J lost 2 bases, and 10 bases lay in between. The CDR3 here is CASSQLRTAGNTIYF. CDR3 in DNA: TGCGCCAGCAGCCAACTGCGGACAGCTGGAAACACCATATATTTT.

The V and J genes are TRBV4-1 and TRBJ2-2; TRBD2 aligns across 11 bases. This CDR3 has 15 amino acids. The trim removed 0 bases at V and 6 bases at J, leaving 0 bases unmatched. The germline CDR1 and CDR2 sequences are MGHRA and YSYEKL. The CDR3 region has the DNA TGCGCCAGCAGCCAAGAGGGACTAGCGGCCGGGGAGCTGTTTTTT. Encoded protein: CASSQEGLAAGELFF.

The V and J genes are TRBV9 and TRBJ2-3, with 8 bases that match TRBD2. Trimming took 3 bases from V and 13 from J; bases not matched to a gene: 13. This CDR3 has 14 residues. The germline gives CDR1 SGDLS, CDR2 YYNGEE. CDR3: CASSAASGGPWKYF. The CDR3 coding sequence is TGTGCCAGCAGCGCCGCGAGCGGGGGCCCCTGGAAGTATTTT.

The chain couples TRBV6-1 to TRBJ2-3; D not certain. CDR3 length: 13 residues. The germline gives CDR1 MNHNS, CDR2 SASEGT. Trimming took 2 bases from V and 4 from J, leaving 7 bases between them. CDR3 bases: TGTGCCAGCAGTGAAAGGTCCGCAGATACGCAGTATTTT. Amino acids: CASSERSADTQYF.

A single count supports this clone. The rearrangement joins TRBV13 to TRBJ2-7; D is possibly TRBD2 (5 bases). V was pared by 5 bases and J by 3 bases, with 26 bases between. Germline CDR1 PRHDT, CDR2 FYEKMQ (reference sequence). This CDR3 comprises 18 residues. CDR3 bases: TGTGCCAGCAGCCTCTACGGGAAGGAGAGTAGAGGCCACTACGAGCAGTACTTC. Translated: CASSLYGKESRGHYEQYF.

The chain joins TRBV6-5 to TRBJ1-6; the D is unclear. CDR1 MNHEY and CDR2 SVGAGI come from the germline V gene. V was pared by 2 bases and J by 0 bases, with 8 bases between. This CDR3 is built from 16 residues. The CDR3, as DNA: TGTGCCAGCAGTTACAGGGCCAGCTCCTATAATTCACCCCTCCACTTT. Translating it yields CASSYRASSYNSPLHF.

The chain links TRBV6-5 to TRBJ1-6; D gene uncertain. The CDR3 has 13 amino acids. Per germline, CDR1 MNHEY and CDR2 SVGAGI. V was clipped by 6 bases and J by 3 bases, with 6 bases between them. CDR3 coding DNA: TGTGCCAGCAGGGATAGCTATAATTCACCCCTCCACTTT. Protein product: CASRDSYNSPLHF.

V usage is TRBV6-6 and J usage is TRBJ1-6; 7 bases fit TRBD1. The V gene's germline CDR1 is MNHNY and CDR2 SVGAGI (reference sequence). Trimming removed 2 bases from V and 9 bases from J; junction bases left unmatched: 1. CDR3 length equals 13 residues. CDR3 bases: TGTGCCAGCAGTTACGACAGGGCTTCACCCCTCCACTTT. Translating it yields CASSYDRASPLHF.

The chain has TRBV7-9 and TRBJ1-1, with a tentative D call TRBD1 (6 bases). The CDR3 length is 14 residues. Looked up from germline, CDR1 is SEHNR and CDR2 is FQNEAQ (reference sequence). Trimming stripped 2 bases from V and 4 bases from J, with 11 bases between. CDR3: CASSLTAGATEAFF. The CDR3 DNA reads TGTGCCAGCAGCTTAACCGCAGGGGCCACTGAAGCTTTCTTT.

The J gene is TRBJ1-1, the V gene TRBV10-3; the D gene is possibly TRBD1 (6 bases). Trimming pared 0 bases from V and 4 bases from J, leaving 12 bases between. Germline CDR1 is ENHRY and CDR2 is SYGVKD. The CDR3 has 15 residues. DNA of the CDR3: TGTGCCATCAGTGAGTCCCGAGGGGGAGGCACTGAAGCTTTCTTT. This codes for CAISESRGGGTEAFF.

The chain couples TRBV19 to TRBJ1-4; possible D gene TRBD1, 6 bases. The CDR3 spans 14 residues. Trimming cost V 7 bases and J 8 bases, with 17 bases left between them. The germline CDR1 and CDR2 sequences are LNHDA and SQIVND (reference sequence). Here the CDR3 reads CASNSWGLSEKLFF. The CDR3 coding sequence is TGTGCCAGTAATTCTTGGGGGCTATCGGAAAAACTGTTTTTT. Drawing the rest from reference TRBV19 and TRBJ1-4, the complete variable domain is DGGITQSPKYLFRKEGQNVTLSCEQNLNHDAMYWYRQDPGQGLRLIYYSQIVNDFQKGDIAEGYSVSREKKESFPLTVTSAQKNPTAFYLCASNSWGLSEKLFFGSGTQLSVL.

V and J are TRBV9 and TRBJ2-7; 7 positions agree with TRBD2. CDR1 SGDLS and CDR2 YYNGEE come from the germline V gene. There are 13 residues in the CDR3. Trimming removed 3 bases from V and 4 bases from J; junction bases left unmatched: 4. The CDR3 bases are TGTGCCAGCAGCGAGAGTAGCGGGTACGAGCAGTACTTC. This gives the protein CASSESSGYEQYF.

V gene TRBV18 combines with J gene TRBJ2-4; the match to TRBD1 covers 7 bases. The V and J ends lost 1 base and 7 bases, in that order; junction bases with no gene match: 7. CDR3 length: 15 amino acids. Germline V gene lookup returns CDR1 KGHSH and CDR2 LQKENI. The CDR3 DNA reads TGTGCCAGCTCACCACAGACAGGGAAGGAGAACATTCAGTACTTC. It codes for CASSPQTGKENIQYF.

The V call is TRBV2, the J call TRBJ2-3; 9 positions match TRBD1. The CDR3 sequence is 18 residues long. Germline CDR1 reads SNHLY; CDR2 reads FYNNEI. With V trimmed by 4 bases and J by 0 bases, 11 bases remained unmatched. CDR3 loop: CASSATGTGLPSTDTQYF. The CDR3 DNA sequence: TGTGCCAGCAGTGCAACCGGGACAGGGCTCCCTAGCACAGATACGCAGTATTTT. Full variable domain (remainder filled in from reference TRBV2 and TRBJ2-3): EPEVTQTPSHQVTQMGQEVILRCVPISNHLYFYWYRQILGQKVEFLVSFYNNEISEKSEIFDDQFSVERPDGSNFTLKIRSTKLEDSAMYFCASSATGTGLPSTDTQYFGPGTRLTVL.

V gene TRBV30 combines with J gene TRBJ1-4; 8 bases map to TRBD1. CDR3 size: 15 residues. Germline loops: CDR1 GTSNPN, CDR2 SVGIG (reference sequence). Losses at the gene ends were 0 bases for V and 11 bases for J; bases not matched to a gene: 11. CDR3 in amino acids: CAWSVQGQGAVKLFF. In nucleotides, the CDR3 is TGTGCCTGGAGTGTACAGGGTCAGGGGGCAGTGAAACTGTTTTTT.

V gene TRBV7-9 combines with J gene TRBJ2-1; a weak D match, TRBD1 (6 bases). Germline CDR1 and CDR2: SEHNR and FQNEAQ (reference sequence). Trimming removed 4 bases at V and 2 bases at J, with 12 bases between. This CDR3 region has 15 residues. Here the CDR3 DNA reads TGTGCCAGCAGCTCAGGGGCGGATACCTACAATGAGCAGTTCTTC. It codes for CASSSGADTYNEQFF. Looking up the rest from reference TRBV7-9 and TRBJ2-1 gives the full variable domain: DTGVSQNPRHKITKRGQNVTFRCDPISEHNRLYWYRQTLGQGPEFLTYFQNEAQLEKSRLLSDRFSAERPKGSFSTLEIQRTEQGDSAMYLCASSSGADTYNEQFFGPGTRLTVL.

The V gene is TRBV27, the J gene TRBJ1-2, with D possibly TRBD1 on 5 matching bases. V dropped 5 bases and J dropped 2 bases, with 21 bases sitting between them. The CDR3 has 17 amino acids. Germline values: CDR1 MNHEY, CDR2 SMNVEV (reference sequence). Written as DNA, the CDR3 is TGTGCCAGCAGTGTCGGCTATTCCGGGACCACGAACTATGGCTACACCTTC. Translated, it gives CASSVGYSGTTNYGYTF.

Here the CDR3 DNA reads TGTGCCAGTAAACTTTCAGGAAACTATGGCTACACCTTC. Residues: CASKLSGNYGYTF. This chain links TRBV19 with TRBJ1-2, with D unclear. There are 13 residues in the CDR3. The germline CDR1 and CDR2 sequences are LNHDA and SQIVND (reference sequence). V was shortened by 7 bases and J by 2 bases, with 11 bases between the two germline ends. The whole variable domain, filled in from reference TRBV19 and TRBJ1-2, reads DGGITQSPKYLFRKEGQNVTLSCEQNLNHDAMYWYRQDPGQGLRLIYYSQIVNDFQKGDIAEGYSVSREKKESFPLTVTSAQKNPTAFYLCASKLSGNYGYTFGSGTRLTVV.

The rearrangement links TRBV18 to TRBJ1-6; D is perhaps TRBD1 (5 bases). The CDR3 loop spans 17 amino acids. CDR1 is KGHSH and CDR2 is LQKENI in the germline V gene. V was trimmed by 2 bases and J by 10 bases, leaving 21 bases between them. The CDR3 region is CASSPNAQMGGDSPLHF. The CDR3, as DNA: TGTGCCAGCTCACCAAACGCGCAGATGGGAGGGGACTCACCCCTCCACTTT.

Here the CDR3 reads CASSAAQGRETQYF. As DNA, the CDR3 is TGTGCCAGCAGCGCCGCACAGGGGCGGGAGACCCAGTACTTC. The genes are TRBV7-2 and TRBJ2-5; 7 nucleotides agree with TRBD1. The V gene's germline CDR1 is SGHTA and CDR2 FQGNSA. After removal of 5 bases from V and 5 bases from J, the junction contained 8 bases not matched to a gene. The CDR3 contains 14 residues.